The 15 T cell receptor beta chains below all came from one sample that was sequenced in a study of cytomegalovirus exposure and HLA in healthy donors. The PCR had 60 Vbeta and 13 Jbeta primers. Produced via immunoSEQ multiplex PCR; TCRdb's table is partial and in-frame only. The top ten clones hold roughly 6.3% of a sample with 130,000 to 150,000 clones, around 79% of them seen once. Sequencing was done on a sample of PBMCs. The receptors come from a woman between 40 and 55 years old in good health and CMV-seropositive.

The chain joins TRBV19 to TRBJ2-3; possibly TRBD2 for D (5 bases). The germline V gene encodes CDR1 LNHDA and CDR2 SQIVND (reference sequence). V was cut by 2 bases and J by 6 bases, with 9 bases left in between. CDR3 length equals 13 residues. The CDR3 loop is CASSIRGSDTQYF. CDR3 in DNA: TGTGCCAGTAGTATACGGGGATCCGATACGCAGTATTTT. The whole variable domain, remainder taken from reference TRBV19 and TRBJ2-3, is DGGITQSPKYLFRKEGQNVTLSCEQNLNHDAMYWYRQDPGQGLRLIYYSQIVNDFQKGDIAEGYSVSREKKESFPLTVTSAQKNPTAFYLCASSIRGSDTQYFGPGTRLTVL.

Only one count was recorded for this clone. This sequence joins TRBV27 and TRBJ2-1; D may be TRBD2 (6 bases). V dropped 0 bases and J dropped 9 bases, with 12 bases sitting between them. CDR1 MNHEY and CDR2 SMNVEV come from the germline V gene (reference sequence). The length of the CDR3 is 14 residues. CDR3 nucleotide sequence: TGTGCCAGCAGTTTATCGGCGGGGATTGGTGAGCAGTTCTTC. It encodes CASSLSAGIGEQFF.

This clone was observed once. The chain is built from TRBV11-2 and TRBJ2-7; weak D call: TRBD1 (6 bases). This CDR3 spans 11 amino acids. Germline lookup yields CDR1 SGHAT and CDR2 FQNNGV. Between the trimmed V and J ends, which lost 5 bases and 7 bases, there was a span of 9 bases. CDR3 region: CASSRGTEQYF. Written as DNA, the CDR3 is TGTGCCAGCAGCCGAGGGACAGAGCAGTACTTC. The entire variable domain, with the rest obtained from reference TRBV11-2 and TRBJ2-7, is as follows: EAGVAQSPRYKIIEKRQSVAFWCNPISGHATLYWYQQILGQGPKLLIQFQNNGVVDDSQLPKDRFSAERLKGVDSTLKIQPAKLEDSAVYLCASSRGTEQYFGPGTRLTVT.

The chain recombines TRBV11-2 with TRBJ2-7, with D possibly being TRBD1 (6 bases). The CDR3 spans 15 residues. The germline gives CDR1 SGHAT, CDR2 FQNNGV. With 5 bases removed from V and 3 bases from J, the gap between germline ends came to 17 bases. The CDR3 DNA is TGTGCCAGCAGCCCCATCACAGGGTACTTCTACGAGCAGTACTTC. It encodes CASSPITGYFYEQYF.

The rearrangement uses TRBV4-1 and TRBJ1-1; D not resolved. The V end lost 2 bases, the J end lost 0 bases, and 16 bases lay between the germline ends. CDR1 and CDR2 from the germline V gene are MGHRA and YSYEKL. The CDR3 length is 17 residues. CDR3 region: CASSQLPLGGLNTEAFF. CDR3 bases: TGCGCCAGCAGCCAACTACCTTTGGGAGGTTTGAACACTGAAGCTTTCTTT.

The chain employs TRBV2 and TRBJ1-2; 7 positions match TRBD1. CDR1 is SNHLY, CDR2 FYNNEI, per germline. J lost 7 bases, V lost 1 base, and 12 bases had no gene match. The CDR3 is made up of 16 amino acids. Here the CDR3 reads CASSEDFSDRAGGYTF. In DNA, the CDR3 is TGTGCCAGCAGTGAAGACTTCTCTGACAGGGCAGGTGGCTACACCTTC.

This clone was observed once. The gene calls are TRBV4-2 and TRBJ2-5; 11 nucleotides align to TRBD1. The germline V gene encodes CDR1 LGHNA and CDR2 YNFKEQ. V was pared by 4 bases and J by 2 bases, with 6 bases of the junction left unmatched. This CDR3 is 16 amino acids long. The CDR3 here is CASSREGDRGQETQYF. In DNA, the CDR3 is TGTGCCAGCAGCCGGGAAGGGGACAGGGGGCAAGAGACCCAGTACTTC.

This chain uses TRBV5-5 with TRBJ1-6; weak D call: TRBD1 (5 bases). This CDR3 region has 15 residues. Germline CDR1 and CDR2: SGHKS and YYEKEE (reference sequence). The ends were cut back, 0 bases at V and 9 bases at J, with 13 bases in the middle. CDR3 sequence reads: CASSLGDVAGSPLHF. The CDR3 coding sequence is TGTGCCAGCAGCTTGGGGGACGTAGCGGGTTCACCCCTCCACTTT.

The chain uses TRBV7-9 and TRBJ2-4, with D possibly matching TRBD2 (6 bases). Trimming pared 5 bases from V and 0 bases from J, leaving 17 bases between. The CDR3 has 17 amino acids. The germline CDR1 and CDR2 sequences are SEHNR and FQNEAQ (reference sequence). CDR3 loop: CASSIQGFGGAKNIQYF. DNA for the CDR3: TGTGCCAGCAGCATCCAAGGGTTCGGGGGAGCCAAAAACATTCAGTACTTC.

The chain links TRBV4-1 to TRBJ1-5; D gene unclear. The CDR3 runs to 18 residues. CDR1 and CDR2 (germline): MGHRA, YSYEKL. Between the trimmed V and J ends, which lost 6 bases and 1 base, there was a span of 22 bases. The CDR3 DNA reads TGCGCCAGCAGTCCAAGATTAACGCCGGGGTTGAGCAATCAGCCCCAGCATTTT. Translated: CASSPRLTPGLSNQPQHF.

The chain couples TRBV10-3 to TRBJ1-5; D is unclear. V shed 0 bases and J shed 16 bases, with 16 bases lying between them. The CDR3 loop spans 13 amino acids. Germline V gene sequence: CDR1 ENHRY, CDR2 SYGVKD. Written as DNA, the CDR3 is TGTGCCATCAGTGAGTCGGAGTATCAGCCCCTTCATTTT. Amino acid sequence: CAISESEYQPLHF.

V and J are TRBV5-4 and TRBJ2-5, with a tentative D call TRBD1 (5 bases). V was clipped by 0 bases and J by 2 bases, with 17 bases between them. Germline V lookup: CDR1 SGHNT, CDR2 YYREEE (reference sequence). The CDR3 contains 17 residues. CDR3 sequence (DNA): TGTGCCAGCAGCTTGGTGGGGCGAGTTGGAGCGCAAGAGACCCAGTACTTC. Its translation is CASSLVGRVGAQETQYF.

The chain carries TRBV28 and TRBJ2-3; 10 nucleotides agree with TRBD2. There are 15 residues in the CDR3. Germline-derived CDR1 and CDR2 are MDHEN and SYDVKM. V shed 7 bases and J 0 bases; nucleotides not matched to a gene: 4. The CDR3 protein is CASILAGHSTDTQYF. The CDR3 region has the DNA TGTGCCAGCATACTAGCGGGGCATAGCACAGATACGCAGTATTTT.

This clone has only one observation. The rearrangement links TRBV11-2 to TRBJ2-2; unclear D gene. The CDR3 totals 13 residues. Germline V gene sequence: CDR1 SGHAT, CDR2 FQNNGV. With 4 bases removed from V and 6 bases from J, the gap between germline ends came to 9 bases. The CDR3 nucleotides are TGTGCCAGCAGCTCCCAATTGTCCGGGGAGCTGTTTTTT. The encoded protein is CASSSQLSGELFF.

The chain carries TRBV23-1 and TRBJ1-4; no clear D gene. TRBV23-1 is an ORF, and what it does is uncertain. Trimming removed 0 bases from V and 10 bases from J, with 12 bases in between. CDR3 length: 14 amino acids. The DNA for the CDR3 is TGCGCCAGCAGTCAATCTACCGTCCGGGGAAAACTGTTTTTT. Amino acid sequence: CASSQSTVRGKLFF.